The rows below give T cell receptor beta chains drawn from one sample of a study of CD8+ T cells in alopecia areata. This table comes from immunoSEQ multiplex PCR, and its TCRdb copy is limited to in-frame clones, with some not included. The profile covers 150,000 to 250,000 clones, with approximately 56% appearing a single time and approximately 3.4% taken by the ten largest. Sequenced material: CD4+ T cells sorted from blood, taken at week 4, from a patient treated with tofacitinib. These TCRs come from a human donor with alopecia areata. Each CDR3 is given without its conserved first and last residue. Fields, in order: CDR3 length, J gene, V gene, CDR3 protein.

cdr3_length: 13; j_call: TRBJ1-1; v_call: TRBV29-1; cdr3_aa: TIGGQGNGNTEAF
cdr3_length: 11; j_call: TRBJ1-5; v_call: TRBV6-1; cdr3_aa: ASSVTGDQPQH
cdr3_length: 15; j_call: TRBJ2-2; v_call: TRBV4-1; cdr3_aa: ASSPRLGAVNTGELF
cdr3_length: 15; j_call: TRBJ2-1; v_call: TRBV28; cdr3_aa: ASSSSLTSGLYNEQF
cdr3_length: 11; j_call: TRBJ2-7; v_call: TRBV7-2; cdr3_aa: ASSLVVQYEQY
cdr3_length: 15; j_call: TRBJ2-1; v_call: TRBV14; cdr3_aa: ASSRPGTGSGMYEQF
cdr3_length: 12; j_call: TRBJ1-5; v_call: TRBV27; cdr3_aa: ASSLQNSNQPQH
cdr3_length: 13; j_call: TRBJ2-4; v_call: TRBV7-2; cdr3_aa: ASSRGHVGKNIQY
cdr3_length: 12; j_call: TRBJ2-2; v_call: TRBV6-5; cdr3_aa: ASARDSYPWGLF
cdr3_length: 11; j_call: TRBJ1-2; v_call: TRBV4-2; cdr3_aa: ASSQDQALDYT
cdr3_length: 9; j_call: TRBJ1-2; v_call: TRBV20-1; cdr3_aa: SGRRTEGYT
cdr3_length: 12; j_call: TRBJ2-3; v_call: TRBV2; cdr3_aa: ASISGGGTDTQY
cdr3_length: 11; j_call: TRBJ2-3; v_call: TRBV7-7; cdr3_aa: ASSLQATDTQY
cdr3_length: 14; j_call: TRBJ2-1; v_call: TRBV6-1; cdr3_aa: ASSELGGAVYNEQF
cdr3_length: 11; j_call: TRBJ2-4; v_call: TRBV27; cdr3_aa: ASSFPAGGPVH
cdr3_length: 15; j_call: TRBJ2-2; v_call: TRBV11-1; cdr3_aa: ASSLFGGAANTGELF
cdr3_length: 12; j_call: TRBJ1-6; v_call: TRBV30; cdr3_aa: AWTYGTGNSPLH
cdr3_length: 10; j_call: TRBJ1-3; v_call: TRBV29-1; cdr3_aa: SVGSPGNTIY
cdr3_length: 14; j_call: TRBJ2-5; v_call: TRBV25-1; cdr3_aa: ASSPLQTGDQETQY
cdr3_length: 13; j_call: TRBJ2-3; v_call: TRBV6-1; cdr3_aa: ASSSPGSGVDTQY
cdr3_length: 10; j_call: TRBJ2-5; v_call: TRBV29-1; cdr3_aa: SVPRGTETQY
cdr3_length: 12; j_call: TRBJ1-6; v_call: TRBV27; cdr3_aa: ASSSGTDNSPLH
cdr3_length: 13; j_call: TRBJ1-2; v_call: TRBV25-1; cdr3_aa: ASRSTGILHRGYT
cdr3_length: 12; j_call: TRBJ1-5; v_call: TRBV6-6; cdr3_aa: ASRVDRGNQPQH
cdr3_length: 13; j_call: TRBJ1-2; v_call: TRBV5-4; cdr3_aa: ASSPLTGVEDGYT
cdr3_length: 12; j_call: TRBJ2-3; v_call: TRBV2; cdr3_aa: ASSGTSRTDTQY
cdr3_length: 12; j_call: TRBJ1-1; v_call: TRBV29-1; cdr3_aa: SVGPGLMNTEAF
cdr3_length: 13; j_call: TRBJ2-3; v_call: TRBV23-1; cdr3_aa: ASSRRDTLTDTQY
cdr3_length: 13; j_call: TRBJ2-3; v_call: TRBV7-2; cdr3_aa: ASSKAGAHTDTQY
cdr3_length: 13; j_call: TRBJ1-2; v_call: TRBV29-1; cdr3_aa: SATSFRTGNYGYT
cdr3_length: 12; j_call: TRBJ1-1; v_call: TRBV5-1; cdr3_aa: ASSFYRENTEAF